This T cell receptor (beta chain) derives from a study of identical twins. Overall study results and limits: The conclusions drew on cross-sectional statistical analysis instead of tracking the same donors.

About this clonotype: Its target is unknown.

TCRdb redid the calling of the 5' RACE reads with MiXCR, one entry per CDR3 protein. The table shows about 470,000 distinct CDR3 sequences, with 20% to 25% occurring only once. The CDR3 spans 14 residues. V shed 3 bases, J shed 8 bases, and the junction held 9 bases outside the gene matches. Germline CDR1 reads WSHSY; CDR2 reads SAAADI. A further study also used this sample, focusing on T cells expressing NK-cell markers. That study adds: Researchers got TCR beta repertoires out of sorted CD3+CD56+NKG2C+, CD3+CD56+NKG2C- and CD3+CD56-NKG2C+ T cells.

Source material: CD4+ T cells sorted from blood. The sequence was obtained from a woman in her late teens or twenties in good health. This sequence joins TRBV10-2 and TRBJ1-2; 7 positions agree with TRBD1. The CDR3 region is CASSDPGTATGYTF. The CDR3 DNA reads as TGCGCCAGCAGTGATCCAGGGACAGCTACCGGCTACACCTTC.